The 6 T cell receptor beta chains in this list originate from one sample, sequenced in a study of blood T cell repertoires in COVID-19. The data were produced by immunoSEQ multiplex PCR, yet TCRdb's version contains in-frame clones alone and is incomplete. The sample records more than 85,000 clones, roughly 90% being singletons. Sequencing used peripheral blood. These receptors all come from a woman aged 70-85 years with acute or convalescent COVID-19.

This clone occurred once. Compared with germline, one end of the junction differs, possibly owing to a read error. V gene TRBV18 combines with J gene TRBJ1-5; D gene ambiguous. This CDR3 is 13 amino acids long. Germline CDR1 is KGHSH and CDR2 is LQKENI. CDR3 nucleotides: TGTGCCAGCTCACCACAATTAAACGCGGTAAGCTATTTT. This translates into CASSPQLNAVSYF. The whole variable domain, filled in from reference TRBV18 and TRBJ1-5, reads NAGVMQNPRHLVRRRGQEARLRCSPMKGHSHVYWYRQLPEEGLKFMVYLQKENIIDESGMPKERFSAEFPKEGPSILRIQQVVRGDSAAYFCASSPQLNAVSYFGDGTRLSIL.

The chain combines TRBV19 with TRBJ1-4, with D tentatively TRBD1 (6 bases). Trimming shortened V by 5 bases and J by 8 bases, and 12 bases separated the two germline ends. From germline, CDR1 is LNHDA and CDR2 SQIVND (reference sequence). The CDR3 is 13 amino acids. In nucleotides, the CDR3 is TGTGCCAGTAGTCCAACAGGGCTAGAAAAACTGTTTTTT. Amino acids: CASSPTGLEKLFF.

The genes are TRBV20-1 and TRBJ2-1, with D uncertain. Germline values: CDR1 DFQATT, CDR2 SNEGSKA (reference sequence). The CDR3 spans 11 residues. V lost 5 bases and J lost 5, with 7 bases in between. This CDR3 is CSAFTDNEQFF. CDR3 nucleotides: TGCAGTGCTTTTACGGACAATGAGCAGTTCTTC.

The chain recombines TRBV3-1 (or the pseudogene TRBV3-2) with TRBJ1-1; 8 bases align to TRBD1. The CDR3 sequence is 16 residues long. The V gene's germline CDR1 is LGHDT and CDR2 YNNKEL (reference sequence). V lost 6 bases to trimming and J lost 6 bases; unmatched junction nucleotides: 15. The CDR3 DNA reads TGTGCCAGCAGGCAAAGCGACAGGGGTTGGGGTGCTGAAGCTTTCTTT. Translated: CASRQSDRGWGAEAFF.

The V call is TRBV6-1, the J call TRBJ2-5; 14 bases align to TRBD2. J lost 3 bases, V lost 1 base, and 10 bases had no gene match. This CDR3 spans 19 amino acids. Looked up from germline, CDR1 is MNHNS and CDR2 is SASEGT. CDR3 coding DNA: TGTGCCAGCAGTGAAGTTTGGACTAGCGGGGGGCCACTTAAAGAGACCCAGTACTTC. Translation gives CASSEVWTSGGPLKETQYF.

The chain recombines TRBV28 with TRBJ1-1; tentative D call: TRBD1 (5 bases). Looked up from germline, CDR1 is MDHEN and CDR2 is SYDVKM. Trimming stripped 10 bases from V and 0 bases from J, with 18 bases between. The CDR3 runs 15 residues. The CDR3 bases are TGTGCCACCGAAGCCAGACAGTACATGAACACTGAAGCTTTCTTT. Protein product: CATEARQYMNTEAFF.